This T cell receptor beta chain is drawn from a study of blood T cell repertoires in COVID-19. Study-wide background: The cDNA or gDNA used as material had been derived from T cells, B-cell-depleted T cells, or PBMCs.

V trimming: 4 bases; J trimming: 6 bases; junction bases outside the gene matches: 10. The CDR3 sequence is 15 residues long. Germline assignment: CDR1 SGHRS and CDR2 YFSETQ. Under the authors' procedure: Amplification from reference gene primers served as the basis for estimated nucleated cell counts. Sequencing was performed with immunoSEQ multiplex PCR; in TCRdb, only in-frame clones are kept and a portion is missing. D and trimming come from the DNA, and the V and J calls and clone size come from that table. The repertoire includes fewer than 200,000 clones, around 89% of them detected once, and roughly 2% sits in the top ten.

The sample taken for sequencing was peripheral blood. The J gene is TRBJ2-3, the V gene TRBV5-1; 8 bases map to TRBD2. The receptor comes from a man between 18 and 35 years old who had recovered from COVID-19. CDR3 sequence: CASSVESGGSDTQYF. The CDR3 DNA is TGCGCCAGCAGCGTCGAGTCGGGAGGGTCGGATACGCAGTATTTT.